Below, 32 T cell receptor beta chains from the same sample are listed, as sequenced in a study of T cells in Graves' hyperthyroidism and ophthalmopathy. Using RNA transcripts as the source, TCR beta CDR3 regions were amplified. HTBI primers drove first-round RT-PCR of the TCR CDR3. Using its own MiXCR run on the multiplex PCR reads, TCRdb lists one record per CDR3 protein. This sample carries more than 550,000 distinct CDR3 sequences, roughly 17% of them seen once, and the ten largest clones take less than 20%. Sequenced sample: blood. Receptor source: a man aged 50-59 years with Graves' hyperthyroidism.

The rearrangement links TRBV4-3 to TRBJ2-1; TRBD2 is a possible D gene (5 bases). The V and J ends lost 0 bases and 3 bases respectively, with 12 bases between them. The germline V gene encodes CDR1 LGHNA and CDR2 YSLEER. The CDR3 totals 16 residues. The CDR3 spells CASSQELAGDYNEQFF. CDR3 bases: TGCGCCAGCAGCCAAGAGCTTGCGGGTGACTACAATGAGCAGTTCTTC.

This clonotype was counted ten times or more. The chain uses TRBV6-2 or TRBV6-3 and TRBJ1-1, with TRBD1 matching over 7 bases. The germline gives CDR1 MNHEY, CDR2 SVGEGT. The CDR3 has 14 amino acids. J was trimmed by 5 bases and V by 2 bases; bases with no gene match: 5. The CDR3 bases are TGTGCCAGCAGTTACCATGACAGGGAAACTGAAGCTTTCTTT. It is translated as CASSYHDRETEAFF.

In DNA, the CDR3 is TGTGCCAGCAGGATGAGACAGGGGGGCATGAACACTGAAGCTTTCTTT. This encodes CASRMRQGGMNTEAFF. The rearrangement uses TRBV6-1 and TRBJ1-1; 9 positions agree with TRBD1. The CDR3 is 16 amino acids. V lost 6 bases to trimming and J lost 0 bases; unmatched junction nucleotides: 8. Germline-derived CDR1 and CDR2 are MNHNS and SASEGT.

The chain uses TRBV20-1 and TRBJ2-1, with 14 bases lining up with TRBD2. This CDR3 has 17 residues. V was clipped by 2 bases and J by 7 bases; unmatched bases: 10. Germline V gene sequence: CDR1 DFQATT, CDR2 SNEGSKA (reference sequence). CDR3: CSARPFLGLAGVNEQFF. The CDR3 DNA sequence: TGCAGTGCTAGACCCTTCCTGGGACTAGCGGGAGTTAATGAGCAGTTCTTC.

This clonotype came up many times. The chain links TRBV19 to TRBJ2-5; D ambiguous. Germline V gene sequence: CDR1 LNHDA, CDR2 SQIVND (reference sequence). Trimming took 1 base from V and 5 from J, leaving 14 bases between them. The CDR3 covers 15 residues. The CDR3 sequence: CASSIGASRQETQYF. The CDR3 DNA sequence: TGTGCCAGTAGTATAGGCGCCAGTCGTCAGGAGACCCAGTACTTC. Supplemented by reference TRBV19 and TRBJ2-5, the full variable domain reads DGGITQSPKYLFRKEGQNVTLSCEQNLNHDAMYWYRQDPGQGLRLIYYSQIVNDFQKGDIAEGYSVSREKKESFPLTVTSAQKNPTAFYLCASSIGASRQETQYFGPGTRLLVL.

At least ten counts were recorded for this clonotype. J is TRBJ1-1 and V is TRBV18; 8 positions agree with TRBD1. The germline CDR1 and CDR2 sequences are KGHSH and LQKENI. V was clipped by 5 bases and J by 0 bases; unmatched bases: 5. CDR3 length: 15 amino acids. The DNA for the CDR3 is TGTGCCAGCTCAACCGGGACAGGAATGAACACTGAAGCTTTCTTT. This sequence encodes CASSTGTGMNTEAFF. Drawing the rest from reference TRBV18 and TRBJ1-1, the complete variable domain is NAGVMQNPRHLVRRRGQEARLRCSPMKGHSHVYWYRQLPEEGLKFMVYLQKENIIDESGMPKERFSAEFPKEGPSILRIQQVVRGDSAAYFCASSTGTGMNTEAFFGQGTRLTVV.

This clonotype was detected many times. The rearrangement links TRBV28 to TRBJ1-6; no definite D call. Trimming pared 3 bases from V and 7 bases from J, leaving 4 bases between. Looked up from germline, CDR1 is MDHEN and CDR2 is SYDVKM. The CDR3 runs to 12 residues. CDR3: CASSLLNSPLHF. The CDR3 DNA follows: TGTGCCAGCAGTTTGCTCAATTCACCCCTCCACTTT.

The sample holds many counts of this clonotype. V gene TRBV12-3 or TRBV12-4 combines with J gene TRBJ2-1, with D unresolved. The V end lost 2 bases, the J end lost 3 bases, and 17 bases lay between the germline ends. CDR3 length: 17 amino acids. The CDR3 sequence is CASSLSVTTVVYNEQFF. The CDR3 bases are TGTGCCAGCAGTTTATCGGTGACCACGGTTGTCTACAATGAGCAGTTCTTC.

The sample holds a few counts of this clonotype. The V call is TRBV5-4, the J call TRBJ2-1; D is unresolved. The CDR3 consists of 16 residues. The V end lost 3 bases, the J end lost 8 bases, and 21 bases lay between the germline ends. Germline-derived CDR1 and CDR2 are SGHNT and YYREEE (reference sequence). CDR3 region: CASSSLGGLGPYEQFF. CDR3 in DNA: TGTGCCAGCAGCTCGTTGGGCGGATTAGGGCCCTATGAGCAGTTCTTC.

This clonotype showed up many times. The chain is built from TRBV28 and TRBJ1-1; no firm D call. Germline V gives CDR1 MDHEN, CDR2 SYDVKM. The ends were cut back, 6 bases at V and 6 bases at J, with 20 bases in the middle. The CDR3 spans 15 residues. The CDR3 DNA is TGTGCCAGCAGCTATTACCGAGCGAAGGACGCTGAAGCTTTCTTT. It is translated as CASSYYRAKDAEAFF.

The V call is TRBV7-9, the J call TRBJ1-2, with TRBD1 identical over 7 bases. The V gene's germline CDR1 is SEHNR and CDR2 FQNEAQ (reference sequence). The CDR3 loop spans 12 amino acids. J lost 11 bases, V lost 2 bases, and 5 bases had no gene match. CDR3 amino acids: CASSLPGQKYTF. The CDR3 DNA reads TGTGCCAGCAGCTTACCGGGACAGAAGTACACCTTC.

This clonotype has ten or more counts. The rearrangement links TRBV2 to TRBJ2-3; 8 bases are a match to TRBD2. Unmatched junction bases numbered 7, after V lost 9 bases and J lost 5 bases. Germline values: CDR1 SNHLY, CDR2 FYNNEI. The CDR3 is made up of 13 amino acids. For the CDR3, the DNA is TGTGCCAGAAGCGGGAGCGTGGTAGATACGCAGTATTTT. Translation gives CARSGSVVDTQYF.

As for this clonotype: A single base separates this from a much larger clone, so it may be a read error. The gene calls are TRBV28 and TRBJ1-2, with D unresolved. Germline-derived CDR1 and CDR2 are MDHEN and SYDVKM. The CDR3 has 13 residues. The CDR3 sequence is CAGSLDSGGGYTF. The CDR3, as DNA: TGTGCCGGCAGTTTGGACTCCGGAGGTGGCTACACCTTC.

This rearrangement joins TRBV20-1 to TRBJ2-1; TRBD2 matches at 10 bases. Looked up from germline, CDR1 is DFQATT and CDR2 is SNEGSKA (reference sequence). Unmatched junction bases numbered 7, after V lost 6 bases and J lost 5 bases. This CDR3 has 14 residues. The CDR3 loop is CSAQLAGVDNEQFF. CDR3 coding DNA: TGCAGTGCCCAGCTAGCGGGAGTCGACAATGAGCAGTTCTTC.

This clonotype appeared many times. V is TRBV28 and J is TRBJ2-6, with TRBD1 identical over 7 bases. Germline trimming cut 9 bases from V and 1 base from J; bases unmatched to any gene: 3. Germline CDR1 reads MDHEN; CDR2 reads SYDVKM. CDR3 length: 14 amino acids. The CDR3 loop is CASSTGSGANVLTF. CDR3 DNA sequence: TGTGCCAGTTCGACAGGGTCTGGGGCCAACGTCCTGACTTTC.

The chain is built from TRBV2 and TRBJ1-5; D gene uncertain. Germline assignment: CDR1 SNHLY and CDR2 FYNNEI. The CDR3 loop spans 15 amino acids. With 1 base removed from V and 6 bases from J, the gap between germline ends came to 13 bases. CDR3 protein: CASSEELRNSQPQHF. CDR3 nucleotide sequence: TGTGCCAGCAGTGAAGAGCTGAGGAACTCTCAGCCCCAGCATTTT.

This clonotype was observed many times. The chain recombines TRBV6-1 with TRBJ2-3, with a possible D match to TRBD2 (6 bases). Germline assignment: CDR1 MNHNS and CDR2 SASEGT. Trimming took 6 bases from V and 0 from J, leaving 13 bases between them. This CDR3 comprises 15 residues. The CDR3 DNA reads TGTGCCAGCAGAACCGGGAGAAGAAGCACAGATACGCAGTATTTT. Amino acids: CASRTGRRSTDTQYF.

This chain connects TRBV24-1 to TRBJ2-3, with 7 bases identical to TRBD1. The CDR3 extends over 16 amino acids. Germline assignment: CDR1 KGHDR and CDR2 SFDVKD. Germline trimming cut 1 base from V and 1 base from J; bases unmatched to any gene: 4. The CDR3 bases are TGTGCCACCAGTGATTTAGGGGACAGAGGCACAGATACGCAGTATTTT. As protein: CATSDLGDRGTDTQYF.

This clonotype was detected ten times or more. The V and J genes are TRBV7-2 and TRBJ2-2; no clear D gene. The germline V gene encodes CDR1 SGHTA and CDR2 FQGNSA. The V gene lost 2 bases and the J gene lost 0 bases, with 10 bases spanning the gap. The length of the CDR3 is 16 residues. Here the CDR3 reads CASSLLSVSNTGELFF. The CDR3 bases are TGTGCCAGCAGCTTACTCTCCGTCTCGAACACCGGGGAGCTGTTTTTT.

Points on this clonotype: A single base separates this from a much larger clone, so it may be a read error. J is TRBJ1-1 and V is TRBV5-1; tentatively, D is TRBD1 (6 bases). Germline lookup yields CDR1 SGHRS and CDR2 YFSETQ. This CDR3 comprises 14 residues. The CDR3 sequence is CTSSLEGGWTEAFF. In nucleotides, the CDR3 is TGCACCAGCAGCTTGGAAGGGGGTTGGACTGAAGCTTTCTTT.

This clonotype was seen more than once but under ten times. CDR3 residues: CASSVGLAGEPDTQYF. DNA for the CDR3: TGTGCCAGCAGCGTAGGACTAGCGGGAGAACCAGATACGCAGTATTTT. The chain links TRBV9 to TRBJ2-3; 12 nucleotides line up with TRBD2. From germline, CDR1 is SGDLS and CDR2 YYNGEE. Losses at the gene ends were 0 bases for V and 4 bases for J; bases not matched to a gene: 3. The CDR3 length is 16 residues.

The chain recombines TRBV19 with TRBJ2-3; 7 bases fit TRBD2. V shed 6 bases, J shed 4 bases, and the junction held 10 bases outside the gene matches. CDR3 length equals 15 residues. Germline CDR1 LNHDA, CDR2 SQIVND (reference sequence). CDR3 sequence: CASSVGGSQADTQYF. CDR3 DNA sequence: TGTGCCAGTAGCGTTGGCGGGAGCCAGGCAGATACGCAGTATTTT.

The chain couples TRBV7-9 to TRBJ1-3, with D unclear. V was pared by 6 bases and J by 4 bases, with 19 bases between. The CDR3 extends over 16 amino acids. The germline gives CDR1 SEHNR, CDR2 FQNEAQ (reference sequence). The DNA of the CDR3 is TGTGCCAGCAGTCCAACGAGAGGCATTCTCGGAAACACCATATATTTT. The encoded protein is CASSPTRGILGNTIYF. Supplemented by reference TRBV7-9 and TRBJ1-3, the full variable domain reads DTGVSQNPRHKITKRGQNVTFRCDPISEHNRLYWYRQTLGQGPEFLTYFQNEAQLEKSRLLSDRFSAERPKGSFSTLEIQRTEQGDSAMYLCASSPTRGILGNTIYFGEGSWLTVV.

In its sample, this clonotype was seen many times. The gene calls are TRBV7-9 and TRBJ2-2; D remains ambiguous. Germline values: CDR1 SEHNR, CDR2 FQNEAQ (reference sequence). Trimming removed 3 bases from V and 9 bases from J, with 5 bases in between. This CDR3 is 11 amino acids long. CDR3 sequence (DNA): TGTGCCAGCAGCTTGGCTCGGGAGCTGTTTTTT. Amino acid sequence: CASSLARELFF.

This clonotype was recorded many times. The rearrangement joins TRBV25-1 to TRBJ2-7, with D possibly matching TRBD1 (6 bases). V was trimmed by 5 bases and J by 7 bases, leaving 15 bases between them. CDR3 length: 13 residues. The germline V gene encodes CDR1 MGHDK and CDR2 SYGVNS. The CDR3 nucleotides read TGTGCCAGCAGTCCCAGGGGCGATCGGGAGCAGTACTTC. Protein sequence: CASSPRGDREQYF.

This clonotype was detected many times. The chain employs TRBV27 and TRBJ2-5, with D tentatively TRBD2 (7 bases). CDR1 is MNHEY and CDR2 is SMNVEV in the germline V gene (reference sequence). Deletions cut 5 bases from V and 5 bases from J, with 18 bases between. The CDR3 spans 15 residues. The chain's CDR3 is CASSPSGGPGETQYF. CDR3 nucleotides: TGTGCCAGCAGTCCCTCCGGGGGGCCGGGTGAGACCCAGTACTTC.

This chain connects TRBV28 to TRBJ2-7, with TRBD2 matching 11 bases. V trimming: 2 bases; J trimming: 5 bases; junction bases outside the gene matches: 5. The germline V gene encodes CDR1 MDHEN and CDR2 SYDVKM. The CDR3 has 15 amino acids. The CDR3 spells CASSLTSGSSHEQYF. The CDR3 DNA reads as TGTGCCAGCAGTTTAACTAGCGGGAGTTCCCACGAGCAGTACTTC.

The CDR3 coding sequence is TGTGCCAGCATAGAGGGAGGCTACACCGGGGAGCTGTTTTTT. Translation: CASIEGGYTGELFF. This chain joins TRBV6-1 and TRBJ2-2, with a possible D match to TRBD2 (6 bases). Trimming removed 7 bases from V and 3 bases from J, with 12 bases in between. This CDR3 spans 14 amino acids. Germline CDR1 MNHNS, CDR2 SASEGT.

The V gene is TRBV2, the J gene TRBJ2-5; TRBD2 aligns across 9 bases. The CDR3 spans 13 residues. The germline gives CDR1 SNHLY, CDR2 FYNNEI. The J segment lost 4 bases and the V segment lost 10 bases, leaving 7 bases of the junction unmatched. This CDR3 is CATVAGEIETQYF. The CDR3 DNA reads TGTGCCACCGTAGCGGGAGAGATAGAGACCCAGTACTTC.

This clonotype was detected only a few times. This chain links TRBV6-1 with TRBJ2-1; possibly TRBD2 for D (6 bases). This CDR3 spans 13 amino acids. The ends were cut back, 9 bases at V and 5 bases at J, with 14 bases in the middle. Per germline, CDR1 MNHNS and CDR2 SASEGT. CDR3 sequence: CASTGEVHNEQFF. As DNA, the CDR3 is TGTGCCAGTACGGGAGAGGTTCACAATGAGCAGTTCTTC.

The V gene is TRBV12-3 or TRBV12-4, the J gene TRBJ2-1, with a tentative D call TRBD2 (6 bases). This CDR3 has 14 amino acids. Trimming took off 7 bases at V and 5 bases at J, with 15 bases between the two ends. The CDR3: CASTPWRGNNEQFF. In DNA form, the CDR3 reads TGTGCCAGCACCCCCTGGCGGGGCAACAATGAGCAGTTCTTC.

In its sample, this clonotype was seen a few times. The chain recombines TRBV5-4 with TRBJ2-3; a weak D match, TRBD2 (7 bases). The CDR3 is 15 residues long. The germline V gene has CDR1 SGHNT and CDR2 YYREEE (reference sequence). Trimming pared 2 bases from V and 3 bases from J, leaving 13 bases between. The CDR3 DNA reads as TGTGCCAGCAGCTTTGAGGGGGGACTAACAGATACGCAGTATTTT. Its protein is CASSFEGGLTDTQYF.